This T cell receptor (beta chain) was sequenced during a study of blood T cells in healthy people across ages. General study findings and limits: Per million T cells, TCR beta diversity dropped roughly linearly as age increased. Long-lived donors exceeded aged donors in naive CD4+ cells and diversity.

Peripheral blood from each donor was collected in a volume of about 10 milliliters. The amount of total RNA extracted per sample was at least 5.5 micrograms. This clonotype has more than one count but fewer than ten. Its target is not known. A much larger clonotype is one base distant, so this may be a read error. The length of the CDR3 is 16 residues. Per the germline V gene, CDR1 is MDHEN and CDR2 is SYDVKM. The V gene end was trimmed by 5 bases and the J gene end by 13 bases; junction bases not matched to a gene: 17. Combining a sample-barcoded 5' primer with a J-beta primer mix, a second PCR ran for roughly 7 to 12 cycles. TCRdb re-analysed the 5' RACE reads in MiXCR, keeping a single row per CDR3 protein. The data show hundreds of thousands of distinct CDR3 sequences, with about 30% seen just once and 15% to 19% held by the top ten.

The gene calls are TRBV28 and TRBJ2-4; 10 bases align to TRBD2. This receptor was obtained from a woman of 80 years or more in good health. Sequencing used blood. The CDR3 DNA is TGTGCCAGCAGTGGGGCTAGCGGGGGTACCTACAATGAGCAGTACTTC. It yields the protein CASSGASGGTYNEQYF. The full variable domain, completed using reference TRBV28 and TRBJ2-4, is DVKVTQSSRYLVKRTGEKVFLECVQDMDHENMFWYRQDPGLGLRLIYFSYDVKMKEKGDIPEGYSVSREKKERFSLILESASTNQTSMYLCASSGASGGTYNEQYFGAGTRLSVL.